This TCR beta chain was found in a study of blood T cell repertoires in COVID-19. The authors' processing: Reference gene primers were amplified, and this amplification served to estimate nucleated cell counts. The repertoire was sequenced with immunoSEQ multiplex PCR; TCRdb's copy has only in-frame clones and lacks some. Clonal size and the V and J genes are those of that table, whereas D and trimming came from the DNA. The data show 120,000 to 150,000 clones, with approximately 73% seen just once and 4% to 4.5% held by the top ten. Unmatched junction bases numbered 3, after V lost 6 bases and J lost 9 bases. This CDR3 has 14 residues. Germline CDR1 MNHEY, CDR2 SVGAGI.

The gene calls are TRBV6-5 and TRBJ2-1, with 15 positions matching TRBD2. Source material: peripheral blood. This TCR was recovered from a man aged 55 to 70 with acute or convalescent COVID-19. This CDR3 is CASSGTSGRTEQFF. The CDR3 coding sequence is TGTGCCAGCAGCGGGACTAGCGGGAGGACTGAGCAGTTCTTC.